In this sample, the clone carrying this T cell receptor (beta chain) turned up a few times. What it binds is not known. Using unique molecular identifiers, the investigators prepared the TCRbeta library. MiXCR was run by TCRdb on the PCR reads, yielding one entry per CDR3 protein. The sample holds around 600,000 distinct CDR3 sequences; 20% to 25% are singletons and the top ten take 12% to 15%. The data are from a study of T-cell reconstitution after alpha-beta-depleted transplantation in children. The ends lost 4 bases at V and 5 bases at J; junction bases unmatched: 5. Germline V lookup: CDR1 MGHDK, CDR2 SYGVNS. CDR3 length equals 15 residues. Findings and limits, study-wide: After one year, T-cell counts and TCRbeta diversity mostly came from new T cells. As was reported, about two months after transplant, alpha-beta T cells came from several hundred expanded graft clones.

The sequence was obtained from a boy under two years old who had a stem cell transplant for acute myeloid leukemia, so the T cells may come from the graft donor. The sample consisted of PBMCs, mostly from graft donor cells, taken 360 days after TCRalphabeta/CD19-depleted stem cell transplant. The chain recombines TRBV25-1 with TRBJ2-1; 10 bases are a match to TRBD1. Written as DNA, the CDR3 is TGTGCCAGCAGTGGACCCGGGACAGGGGACAATGAGCAGTTCTTC. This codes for CASSGPGTGDNEQFF.